The entry below gives a single TCR beta chain sequence along with its context. Its antigen is still unknown. This specimen belongs to a study of vaccination effects on CD4 cells after COVID-19. Assay used: immunoSEQ multiplex PCR; TCRdb lists only in-frame clones, some missing. The sample has around 50,000 clones, over 60% seen once. In germline, CDR1 is MGHRA, CDR2 YSYEKL. The trim removed 1 base at V and 4 bases at J, leaving 6 bases unmatched. This CDR3 is 17 amino acids long. Scientists isolated CD4+ T cells after an approximately 11-day culture period ended. The person had a PCR-confirmed SARS-CoV-2 infection during March to December 2020. Two-dose vaccination with either BNT162b2 or mRNA-1273 was given to the participants. Each culture had half its medium swapped for IL-2 medium on days 3 and 7.

The origin of this receptor is a human donor who had a prior SARS-CoV-2 infection. The specimen was CD4+ T cells from PBMCs cultured without peptide, collected after COVID-19 vaccination. The chain is built from TRBV4-1 and TRBJ2-1; 11 bases are a match to TRBD2. The CDR3 coding sequence is TGCGCCAGCAGCCAAGCCGCCCGACTAGCGGGGTACAATGAGCAGTTCTTC. Translated, it gives CASSQAARLAGYNEQFF.